This TCR beta chain is drawn from a study of blood T cell repertoires in COVID-19. Original methodology: Reference gene primer amplification gave nucleated cell count estimates. Only in-frame clones appear in the TCRdb table, and some are missing; sequencing was by immunoSEQ multiplex PCR. D and trimming come from the DNA, and the V and J calls and clone size come from that table. The data hold some 95,000 clones, with around 75% observed a single time. The CDR3 covers 17 residues. Germline CDR1 reads SGHTA; CDR2 reads FQGTGA. V lost 5 bases, J lost 3 bases, and 10 bases stayed unmatched. V usage is TRBV7-3 and J usage is TRBJ2-3; 11 bases agree with TRBD2. The origin of this receptor is a man in his 70s with acute or convalescent COVID-19. Sequencing was performed on peripheral blood. CDR3 nucleotide sequence: TGTGCCAGCAGCCCAAACCACCCTAGCGGGAGGACAGATACGCAGTATTTT. Its translation: CASSPNHPSGRTDTQYF.